The present T cell receptor beta chain was sequenced within a study of blood T cell repertoires in COVID-19. Deletions cut 0 bases from V and 5 bases from J, with 7 bases between. Germline V gene sequence: CDR1 SNHLY, CDR2 FYNNEI. CDR3 length equals 13 residues. Clones were sequenced by immunoSEQ multiplex PCR, and TCRdb holds only the in-frame ones, with some missing. Here the sample spans roughly 43,000 clones, 87% being singletons. Sequencing was performed on peripheral blood. The chain couples TRBV2 to TRBJ2-5; D unclear. The sequence was collected from a man between 60 and 75 years old with active COVID-19. CDR3 amino acids: CASSEALVETQYF. CDR3 bases: TGTGCCAGCAGTGAAGCCCTAGTCGAGACCCAGTACTTC.